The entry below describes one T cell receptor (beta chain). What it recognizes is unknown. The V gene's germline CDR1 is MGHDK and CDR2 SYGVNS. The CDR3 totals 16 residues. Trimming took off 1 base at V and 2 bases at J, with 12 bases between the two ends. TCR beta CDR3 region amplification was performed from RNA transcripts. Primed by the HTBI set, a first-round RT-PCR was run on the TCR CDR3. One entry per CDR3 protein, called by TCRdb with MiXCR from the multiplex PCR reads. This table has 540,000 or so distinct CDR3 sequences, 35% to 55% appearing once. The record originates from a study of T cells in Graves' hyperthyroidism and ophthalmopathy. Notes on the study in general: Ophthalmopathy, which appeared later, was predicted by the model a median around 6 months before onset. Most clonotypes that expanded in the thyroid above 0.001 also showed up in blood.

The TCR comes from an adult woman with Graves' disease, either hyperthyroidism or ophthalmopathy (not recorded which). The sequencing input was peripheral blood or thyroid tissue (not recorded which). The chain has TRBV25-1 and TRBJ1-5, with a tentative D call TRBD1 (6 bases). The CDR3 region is CASSESGQLRNQPQHF. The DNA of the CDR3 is TGTGCCAGCAGTGAATCCGGACAGCTACGCAATCAGCCCCAGCATTTT.